Presented here are 26 T cell receptor beta chains from one specimen sequenced in a study of blood T cell repertoires in COVID-19 (dated by TCRdb to about 2020). Library prep was done by the immunoSEQ multiplex PCR assay. In TCRdb, the immuneACCESS table is reduced to in-frame sequences with V and J assigned. These tables do not hold every clone; where another copy was compared, an unresolved V gene accounts for under half, and the others remain unexplained. The table for this sample lists 300,000 to 350,000 clones; 85% to 90% of them were counted only once. The top ten clonotypes cover about a tenth of the sample. Sequenced material: PBMCs or T cells enriched from blood (not recorded which). The receptors were gathered from a woman in her 30s who had recovered from COVID-19.

This chain uses TRBV7-2 with TRBJ1-5; 10 positions agree with TRBD1. Germline V gene data show CDR1 as SGHTA and CDR2 as FQGNSA. The CDR3 consists of 15 residues. The V gene end was trimmed by 4 bases and the J gene end by 4 bases; junction bases not matched to a gene: 4. The CDR3 DNA follows: TGTGCCAGCAGCTCCGCGGGACAGGGGAATCAGCCCCAGCATTTT. Its translation is CASSSAGQGNQPQHF.

The chain employs TRBV4-3 and TRBJ2-5; D may be TRBD2 (6 bases). Germline V gene sequence: CDR1 LGHNA, CDR2 YSLEER. Between the trimmed V and J ends, which lost 0 bases and 2 bases, there was a span of 16 bases. The CDR3 has 17 residues. DNA of the CDR3: TGCGCCAGCAGCCAAGAAGGGGAAAAGACTAGACAAGAGACCCAGTACTTC. Amino acid sequence: CASSQEGEKTRQETQYF.

The rearrangement uses TRBV27 and TRBJ2-7, with 8 nucleotides matching TRBD1. V lost 5 bases and J lost 5; bases outside the gene matches: 11. This CDR3 comprises 15 residues. Germline lookup yields CDR1 MNHEY and CDR2 SMNVEV (reference sequence). This chain's CDR3 is CASSPGQGGVHEQYF. In nucleotides, the CDR3 is TGTGCCAGCAGTCCAGGACAGGGAGGTGTCCACGAGCAGTACTTC.

This clone was picked up one time. This chain joins TRBV11-2 and TRBJ2-4; 9 nucleotides match TRBD2. The CDR3 is 16 residues long. Germline CDR1 and CDR2: SGHAT and FQNNGV. V gave up 7 bases and J gave up 4 bases; unmatched junction bases: 11. CDR3 nucleotide sequence: TGTGCCAGCACCGCGGTTGGCGGGAGGGGAAAAAACATTCAGTACTTC. It specifies CASTAVGGRGKNIQYF.

The chain is built from TRBV2 and TRBJ2-1, with D perhaps TRBD2 (7 bases). Germline V gene data show CDR1 as SNHLY and CDR2 as FYNNEI. Deletions cut 7 bases from V and 4 bases from J, with 17 bases between. The length of the CDR3 is 15 residues. As DNA, the CDR3 is TGTGCCAGCATTCTAAGGGGGGGAGGATACAATGAGCAGTTCTTC. Protein: CASILRGGGYNEQFF. Using reference TRBV2 and TRBJ2-1 for the parts outside the CDR3, the full variable domain is EPEVTQTPSHQVTQMGQEVILRCVPISNHLYFYWYRQILGQKVEFLVSFYNNEISEKSEIFDDQFSVERPDGSNFTLKIRSTKLEDSAMYFCASILRGGGYNEQFFGPGTRLTVL.

The chain links TRBV2 to TRBJ1-3; D is unresolved. The V and J ends lost 5 bases and 4 bases respectively, with 6 bases between them. The CDR3 sequence is 12 residues long. The V gene's germline CDR1 is SNHLY and CDR2 FYNNEI. The CDR3 DNA follows: TGTGCCAGCAGTTTTTTAGGAAACACCATATATTTT. This sequence encodes CASSFLGNTIYF.

The chain carries TRBV19 and TRBJ1-5; D possibly corresponds to TRBD1 (5 bases). Per the germline V gene, CDR1 is LNHDA and CDR2 is SQIVND (reference sequence). This CDR3 spans 13 amino acids. V was shortened by 3 bases and J by 6 bases, with 9 bases between the two germline ends. The CDR3 protein is CASSISDSQPQHF. The CDR3 DNA is TGTGCCAGTAGTATTAGTGACAGTCAGCCCCAGCATTTT.

The chain combines TRBV19 with TRBJ1-4; D gene ambiguous. The CDR3 has 16 amino acids. CDR1 is LNHDA, CDR2 SQIVND, per germline (reference sequence). V gave up 5 bases and J gave up 0 bases, with 13 bases separating them. Here the CDR3 DNA reads TGTGCCAGTAGTGCCAATATTGGGCCAACTAATGAAAAACTGTTTTTT. Residues: CASSANIGPTNEKLFF.

V gene TRBV7-9 combines with J gene TRBJ1-2; 9 bases agree with TRBD1. From germline, CDR1 is SEHNR and CDR2 FQNEAQ (reference sequence). With V trimmed by 1 base and J by 6 bases, 6 bases remained unmatched. The CDR3 has 15 residues. The CDR3 DNA sequence: TGTGCCAGCAGCTTAGAAACAGGGGGCGCAGATGGCTACACCTTC. Translated, it gives CASSLETGGADGYTF.

This clone was counted a few times. This sequence joins TRBV2 and TRBJ1-5; a possible D gene is TRBD1 (5 bases). The CDR3 has 15 amino acids. Trimming shortened V by 6 bases and J by 7 bases, and 19 bases separated the two germline ends. Looked up from germline, CDR1 is SNHLY and CDR2 is FYNNEI. CDR3 nucleotides: TGTGCCAGCAGGGCGGGACGGGCAAACGGGCAGCCCCAGCATTTT. Amino acid sequence: CASRAGRANGQPQHF.

V is TRBV9 and J is TRBJ2-1, with D unclear. Looked up from germline, CDR1 is SGDLS and CDR2 is YYNGEE. This CDR3 contains 15 residues. The V gene lost 5 bases and the J gene lost 0 bases, with 12 bases spanning the gap. CDR3: CASRPGASSYNEQFF. The CDR3 nucleotides are TGTGCCAGCAGACCGGGTGCGAGCTCCTACAATGAGCAGTTCTTC. Full variable domain (remainder filled in from reference TRBV9 and TRBJ2-1): DSGVTQTPKHLITATGQRVTLRCSPRSGDLSVYWYQQSLDQGLQFLIQYYNGEERAKGNILERFSAQQFPDLHSELNLSSLELGDSALYFCASRPGASSYNEQFFGPGTRLTVL.

The chain joins TRBV6-5 to TRBJ1-3; 7 bases line up with TRBD1. This CDR3 has 16 residues. The ends lost 0 bases at V and 2 bases at J; junction bases unmatched: 4. From germline, CDR1 is MNHEY and CDR2 SVGAGI. In DNA form, the CDR3 reads TGTGCCAGCAGTTACTCGACGGGGACAGCTGGAAACACCATATATTTT. Translating gives CASSYSTGTAGNTIYF.

V is TRBV3-1 (or the pseudogene TRBV3-2) and J is TRBJ2-7; D might be TRBD1 (5 bases). Germline values: CDR1 LGHDT, CDR2 YNNKEL (reference sequence). Trimming left V 6 bases short and J 0 bases short, with 12 bases between. CDR3 length: 14 amino acids. CDR3 residues: CASSSMTDSYEQYF. The CDR3, as DNA: TGTGCCAGCAGTTCCATGACAGACTCCTACGAGCAGTACTTC.

The chain links TRBV19 to TRBJ1-2; 9 bases match TRBD1. V was clipped by 9 bases and J by 7 bases; unmatched bases: 12. From germline, CDR1 is LNHDA and CDR2 SQIVND (reference sequence). This CDR3 spans 14 amino acids. The CDR3 DNA is TGTGCCAGCATCTCCACCGGACAGGGGTTTGGCTACACCTTC. Translating it yields CASISTGQGFGYTF.

V usage is TRBV28 and J usage is TRBJ1-2; no definite D call. The germline gives CDR1 MDHEN, CDR2 SYDVKM. CDR3 length equals 11 residues. The CDR3 sequence is CATGSNYGYTF. The CDR3 coding sequence is TGTGCAACCGGGAGTAACTATGGCTACACCTTC.

The chain recombines TRBV7-9 with TRBJ2-7, with a possible D match to TRBD1 (5 bases). This CDR3 is 14 amino acids long. V was cut by 1 base and J by 7 bases, with 14 bases left in between. CDR1 is SEHNR, CDR2 FQNEAQ, per germline (reference sequence). Here the CDR3 DNA reads TGTGCCAGCAGCTTAGTAGGGGCCCTCGGGGAGCAGTACTTC. The encoded protein is CASSLVGALGEQYF. Combining the CDR3 with reference TRBV7-9 and TRBJ2-7 gives the whole variable domain DTGVSQNPRHKITKRGQNVTFRCDPISEHNRLYWYRQTLGQGPEFLTYFQNEAQLEKSRLLSDRFSAERPKGSFSTLEIQRTEQGDSAMYLCASSLVGALGEQYFGPGTRLTVT.

The chain carries TRBV28 and TRBJ1-2; 10 bases are shared with TRBD1. The CDR3 spans 16 residues. After removal of 6 bases from V and 4 bases from J, the junction contained 11 bases not matched to a gene. Germline values: CDR1 MDHEN, CDR2 SYDVKM. CDR3 sequence (DNA): TGTGCCAGCAGCGTACAACCGGGACAGGGGATCTATGGCTACACCTTC. This sequence encodes CASSVQPGQGIYGYTF.

This chain connects TRBV5-4 to TRBJ2-5; D is perhaps TRBD1 (6 bases). CDR1 SGHNT and CDR2 YYREEE come from the germline V gene (reference sequence). CDR3 length equals 17 residues. Trimming took 1 base from V and 2 from J, leaving 18 bases between them. The CDR3 DNA reads TGTGCCAGCAGCTTGTTAGGAACAGGGTCGGGGCAAGAGACCCAGTACTTC. Translated: CASSLLGTGSGQETQYF.

This rearrangement joins TRBV12-5 to TRBJ1-2; TRBD1 aligns across 7 bases. Germline-derived CDR1 and CDR2 are LGHNT and FRNRAP. The V and J ends lost 0 bases and 6 bases, in that order; junction bases with no gene match: 4. CDR3 size: 14 residues. This CDR3 reads CASGLVRQGNGYTF. The CDR3 DNA follows: TGTGCTAGTGGTTTGGTGCGACAGGGAAATGGCTACACCTTC.

The rearrangement links TRBV3-1 (or the pseudogene TRBV3-2) to TRBJ2-1; D possibly corresponds to TRBD2 (5 bases). CDR3 length: 12 amino acids. Trimming pared 4 bases from V and 16 bases from J, leaving 17 bases between. Germline V gene data show CDR1 as LGHDT and CDR2 as YNNKEL (reference sequence). CDR3 protein: CASSPSSFRHFF. In DNA, the CDR3 is TGTGCCAGCAGCCCGTCTAGCTTTCGACACTTCTTC.

V and J are TRBV5-1 and TRBJ2-1; the match to TRBD2 covers 11 bases. The CDR3 loop spans 20 amino acids. Germline V CDR1 and CDR2: SGHRS, YFSETQ. Trimming cost V 4 bases and J 7 bases; bases outside gene matches: 22. The CDR3 DNA is TGCGCCAGCAGCGTGGGGTTAAGGAGTCCTAGCGGGAGGTCTGGGAATGAGCAGTTCTTC. Its translation is CASSVGLRSPSGRSGNEQFF. The entire variable domain, with the rest obtained from reference TRBV5-1 and TRBJ2-1, is as follows: KAGVTQTPRYLIKTRGQQVTLSCSPISGHRSVSWYQQTPGQGLQFLFEYFSETQRNKGNFPGRFSGRQFSNSRSEMNVSTLELGDSALYLCASSVGLRSPSGRSGNEQFFGPGTRLTVL.

The chain joins TRBV2 to TRBJ1-6; D remains ambiguous. V was clipped by 5 bases and J by 9 bases, with 17 bases between them. This CDR3 spans 15 amino acids. CDR1 and CDR2 (germline): SNHLY, FYNNEI. In nucleotides, the CDR3 is TGTGCCAGCAGTTCCGACTCCGCGGGGAGTTCACCCCTCCACTTT. Its translation is CASSSDSAGSSPLHF.

The chain links TRBV6-5 to TRBJ1-2, with no clear D. V lost 2 bases and J lost 7, with 5 bases in between. CDR3 length: 11 amino acids. Germline V CDR1 and CDR2: MNHEY, SVGAGI. The CDR3 DNA reads TGTGCCAGCAGTTACCTAGGTGGCTACACCTTC. The encoded protein is CASSYLGGYTF.

J is TRBJ1-2 and V is TRBV27; the D gene is possibly TRBD1 (5 bases). V was trimmed by 3 bases and J by 0 bases, leaving 11 bases between them. Germline assignment: CDR1 MNHEY and CDR2 SMNVEV (reference sequence). The length of the CDR3 is 15 residues. The CDR3 reads CASSLIPGSNYGYTF. The CDR3 DNA is TGTGCCAGCAGTTTGATTCCAGGGTCTAACTATGGCTACACCTTC.

The chain employs TRBV29-1 and TRBJ1-2, with 9 nucleotides matching TRBD1. CDR3 size: 13 residues. Germline V lookup: CDR1 SQVTM, CDR2 ANQGSEA. V lost 3 bases and J lost 7; bases outside the gene matches: 6. CDR3 nucleotide sequence: TGCAGCGTTGAGGGGACAGGGAGTCGTGGCTACACCTTC. It is translated as CSVEGTGSRGYTF.

This clone appeared a single time. The chain employs TRBV3-1 (or the pseudogene TRBV3-2) and TRBJ2-3; 9 bases agree with TRBD1. V gave up 0 bases and J gave up 4 bases; unmatched junction bases: 8. CDR3 length: 17 amino acids. The germline CDR1 and CDR2 sequences are LGHDT and YNNKEL (reference sequence). The CDR3 DNA sequence: TGTGCCAGCAGCCAAGAGTTAGTCGGACAGGGGCCAGATACGCAGTATTTT. Translating gives CASSQELVGQGPDTQYF.